These T cell receptor beta chains were read from a single sample in a study of cytomegalovirus exposure and HLA in healthy donors. Repertoires were generated with immunoSEQ multiplex PCR, while TCRdb's copy carries only in-frame clones and drops some. Of 200,000 to 300,000 clones in the sample, 75% to 90% were seen once. The sequenced sample was PBMCs. These receptors were obtained from a woman in her 30s in good health and CMV-seropositive. CDR3s include the opening cysteine and the closing phenylalanine or tryptophan. Each record gives: D gene, V gene, J gene, CDR3 length, clone size, CDR3 DNA, CDR3 protein. D genes are given only for firm matches. Part of the rows lack a size; the others show once, few, many or a class for expanded clones.

TRBD1	TRBV6-5	TRBJ2-2	16	.	TGTGCCAGCAGTTACGAGACGACAGGGGGAACCGGGGAGCTGTTTTTT	CASSYETTGGTGELFF
TRBD2	TRBV4-2	TRBJ2-1	15	.	TGTGCCAGCAGGTCGACTAGCGGCTCCTACAATGAGCAGTTCTTC	CASRSTSGSYNEQFF
.	TRBV27	TRBJ1-1	12	.	TGTGCCAGCAGTTACTGGGGAGGGGTCGCTTTCTTT	CASSYWGGVAFF
TRBD1	TRBV4-2	TRBJ2-1	14	.	TGTGCCAGCAGCCCACCGACAGGGTACAATGAGCAGTTCTTC	CASSPPTGYNEQFF
.	TRBV6-4	TRBJ2-1	14	.	TGTGCCAGCAGTGAATCCGGGGAAGAAGGTGAGCAGTTCTTC	CASSESGEEGEQFF
.	TRBV7-2	TRBJ2-7	14	few	TGTGCCAGCAGCTTAAGTCCGGTCCTGAACGAGCAGTACTTC	CASSLSPVLNEQYF
.	TRBV4-1	TRBJ1-1	15	.	TGCGCCAGCAGCCAAGAAACAGGGATGAACACTGAAGCTTTCTTT	CASSQETGMNTEAFF
TRBD1	TRBV18	TRBJ2-2	15	.	TGTGCCAGCTCACCTGCCAGGGGGCTGGCCGGGGAGCTGTTTTTT	CASSPARGLAGELFF
TRBD2	TRBV7-8	TRBJ2-2	16	.	TGTGCCAGCAGCTTAATAACTAGCGGGTTTACCGGGGAGCTGTTTTTT	CASSLITSGFTGELFF
TRBD1	TRBV5-1	TRBJ2-3	16	.	TGCGCCAGCAGCTTTCGGGACAGGGGGCGCGCAGATACGCAGTATTTT	CASSFRDRGRADTQYF
TRBD1	TRBV6-1	TRBJ1-5	12	.	TGTGCCAGCAGTGATGACAGGGGGCCCCAGCATTTT	CASSDDRGPQHF
.	TRBV6-1	TRBJ2-1	12	once	TGTGCCAGCAGTGGGAGCTACAATGAGCAGTTCTTC	CASSGSYNEQFF
TRBD1	TRBV5-1	TRBJ1-4	14	.	TGCGCCAGCAGCTCAGGGGGTCCTAATGAAAAACTGTTTTTT	CASSSGGPNEKLFF
.	TRBV21-1	TRBJ2-7	11	few	TGTGCCGGCCGGGGGTCGGGTGAGCAGTACTTC	CAGRGSGEQYF
TRBD1	TRBV4-1	TRBJ1-4	15	.	TGCGCCAGCAGCCAATGGCGGACAGGGGAGATAAAACTGTTTTTT	CASSQWRTGEIKLFF
.	TRBV6-5	TRBJ1-5	12	few	TGTGCCAGCAGTTACTCCGGTCAGCCCCAGCATTTT	CASSYSGQPQHF
.	TRBV21-1	TRBJ2-7	13	few	TGTGCCAGCAGCCGACGCCCAGGTGGCGAGCAGTACTTC	CASSRRPGGEQYF
TRBD1	TRBV5-1	TRBJ1-4	16	.	TGCGCCAGCAGCCCCGCCAGGGAGGGGACAGGGGAAAAACTGTTTTTT	CASSPAREGTGEKLFF
.	TRBV6-1	TRBJ2-7	15	.	TGTGCCAGCAGTGAATTTAGGGGTATCCAAAACGAGCAGTACTTC	CASSEFRGIQNEQYF
TRBD2	TRBV6-6	TRBJ2-1	14	.	TGTGCCAGCAGTGGGGCCAGCGGGGTCAATGAGCAGTTCTTC	CASSGASGVNEQFF
.	TRBV11-3	TRBJ1-4	15	once	TGTGCCAGCAGCACTTACAGGGACTACGGTGAAAAACTGTTTTTT	CASSTYRDYGEKLFF
TRBD1	TRBV28	TRBJ2-5	15	.	TGTGCCAGCAGTTTGACGACAGGGGCGTGGGAGACCCAGTACTTC	CASSLTTGAWETQYF
.	TRBV5-1	TRBJ1-1	15	.	TGCGCCAGCAGCTTGGTGGTCGGGTCCGGCACTGAAGCTTTCTTT	CASSLVVGSGTEAFF
TRBD2	TRBV27	TRBJ2-7	15	.	TGTGCCAGCAGTATACGGACTAGCGGGAGCCACGAGCAGTACTTC	CASSIRTSGSHEQYF
.	TRBV28	TRBJ1-4	15	.	TGTGCCAGCAGTCCTCGGGACACAACTAATGAAAAACTGTTTTTT	CASSPRDTTNEKLFF
.	TRBV28	TRBJ1-2	13	.	TGTGCCAGCAGTTCTTCAGGGTTCTATGGCTACACCTTC	CASSSSGFYGYTF